A selection of T cell receptor beta chains follows, all from one sample in a study of control samples from healthy donors and cancer patients. TCRdb's table, derived via immunoSEQ multiplex PCR, lists solely in-frame clones and lacks some. The profile shows 150,000 to 180,000 clones, over 90% of them singletons. The sequenced sample was blood. The source is a man aged 50 to 59 in good health. CDR3s include the opening cysteine and the closing phenylalanine or tryptophan. The order of the fields is CDR3 DNA, CDR3 protein, V gene, J gene, D gene, clone size. D genes are given only for firm matches. Size values are once, few and many counts, or a class for expanded clones, and some rows have none.

TGTGCCAGCAGTAACACAGGGGGCAGAAGCTATGGCTACACCTTC	CASSNTGGRSYGYTF	TRBV6-5	TRBJ1-2	TRBD1	-
TGCGCCAGCAGTGAGGCGGGGGGCAATCAGCCCCAGCATTTT	CASSEAGGNQPQHF	TRBV10-2	TRBJ1-5	-	-
TGTGCCAGCAGTTACGAGACAGTCCTCTCTGGAAACACCATATATTTT	CASSYETVLSGNTIYF	TRBV6-5	TRBJ1-3	-	-
TGTGCCAGCAGCTTTCCGGGCGATACGCAGTATTTT	CASSFPGDTQYF	TRBV7-2	TRBJ2-3	-	-
TGTGCCAGCACTCTTGGACAGGGAAATTTCGGGGAGCTGTTTTTT	CASTLGQGNFGELFF	TRBV2	TRBJ2-2	TRBD1	-
TGTGCCACCAGCTACCGCGGGAGCTCCTACGAGCAGTACTTC	CATSYRGSSYEQYF	TRBV15	TRBJ2-7	TRBD2	-
TGTGCCAGCAGCTTAAAACCCCTCCTAGCGGGAGAGAGTGACGCAGATACGCAGTATTTT	CASSLKPLLAGESDADTQYF	TRBV7-3	TRBJ2-3	TRBD2	once
TGTGCCAGCAGTTCGAAGGGGCGGGATGCATACGAGCAGTACTTC	CASSSKGRDAYEQYF	TRBV27	TRBJ2-7	-	once
TGTGCCAGTAGTTCAGACGGGAGGGGCGAGACCCAGTACTTC	CASSSDGRGETQYF	TRBV19	TRBJ2-5	TRBD2	-
TGTGCCAGCAGCCCACGGACAGCTCAACAACAAGAGACCCAGTACTTC	CASSPRTAQQQETQYF	TRBV7-9	TRBJ2-5	-	-
TGTGCCAGCAGCCTTACAGGGGGTGGAGGAAACACCATATATTTT	CASSLTGGGGNTIYF	TRBV2	TRBJ1-3	TRBD1	few
TGTGCCAGTAGTATCAGATTAGCGGGTTACACAGATACGCAGTATTTT	CASSIRLAGYTDTQYF	TRBV19	TRBJ2-3	TRBD2	once
TGTGCCAGCACCTCCGATTGGCGGGGGGAAGATACGCAGTATTTT	CASTSDWRGEDTQYF	TRBV27	TRBJ2-3	TRBD2	-
TGTGCCAGCGCCGGGACAGGGGGAACCGGGGAGCTGTTTTTT	CASAGTGGTGELFF	TRBV6-6	TRBJ2-2	TRBD1	-
TGTGCCAGCAGTGAAACAAGACAGGGATTCACCGGGGAGCTGTTTTTT	CASSETRQGFTGELFF	TRBV25-1	TRBJ2-2	TRBD1	-
TGTGCCAGCAGTGAATTGGGACAGGGGGCGAGAGGCTACACCTTC	CASSELGQGARGYTF	TRBV25-1	TRBJ1-2	TRBD1	-
TGTGCCAGCAGCCTTGGACTAGTGTCGACCTACGAGCAGTACTTC	CASSLGLVSTYEQYF	TRBV27	TRBJ2-7	TRBD2	-
TGTGCCAGTAGTCCTGGGGTAGGGGTTCAGACCCAGTACTTC	CASSPGVGVQTQYF	TRBV19	TRBJ2-5	-	-
TGTGCCGCCCGGACCGACGGCAATCAGCCCCAGCATTTT	CAARTDGNQPQHF	TRBV28	TRBJ1-5	-	-
TGTGCCAGCGGCTTCGAACCCATGCTAGCGGGACAAGAGACCCAGTACTTC	CASGFEPMLAGQETQYF	TRBV27	TRBJ2-5	TRBD2	-
TGTGCCAGTAGTCTTGGACTAGCTACAGATACGCAGTATTTT	CASSLGLATDTQYF	TRBV19	TRBJ2-3	TRBD2	-
TGTGCCAGCAGTGCTTCGGGTCTCACAGGGAGCGGTGAAAAACTGTTTTTT	CASSASGLTGSGEKLFF	TRBV6-1	TRBJ1-4	-	-
TGTGCCAGTAGAAACCAGGGGACGGACACTGAAGCTTTCTTT	CASRNQGTDTEAFF	TRBV19	TRBJ1-1	-	-
TGTGCCAGCAGCTTAGTGGACGCCCGCGAGCAGTACTTC	CASSLVDAREQYF	TRBV7-8	TRBJ2-7	-	-
TGCGCCAGCAGCCAAGATCCCCCAGTTTCCTACGAGCAGTACTTC	CASSQDPPVSYEQYF	TRBV4-1	TRBJ2-7	-	-
TGTGCCAGCAGTAGAGACAGGGCGAGGAATGAGCAGTTCTTC	CASSRDRARNEQFF	TRBV7-2	TRBJ2-1	TRBD1	-
TGTGCCATCAGGGAACAAACAGGGCTGACTGAAGCTTTCTTT	CAIREQTGLTEAFF	TRBV10-3	TRBJ1-1	-	-
TGTGCCAGCAGTTTTTCCCCAGGGGATACCCCCTACGAGCAGTACTTC	CASSFSPGDTPYEQYF	TRBV28	TRBJ2-7	-	few
TGTGCCAGCAGTTTCGGGAACACTGAAGCTTTCTTT	CASSFGNTEAFF	TRBV28	TRBJ1-1	-	-
TGTGCCAGCAGCTTAGGGGCGGCCGGCTATGGCTACACCTTC	CASSLGAAGYGYTF	TRBV7-9	TRBJ1-2	-	-
TGTGCCAGCAGCCGGACAGGGGTTGGGTACGAGCAGTACTTC	CASSRTGVGYEQYF	TRBV3-1/TRBV3-2	TRBJ2-7	TRBD1	few
TGTGCCAGTAGTATCGGGGGGCGTACTAATGAAAAACTGTTTTTT	CASSIGGRTNEKLFF	TRBV19	TRBJ1-4	-	-
TGTGCCACCAGCAGAGAGGGGGCATCGTGGAATGAGCAGTTCTTC	CATSREGASWNEQFF	TRBV15	TRBJ2-1	-	-
TGTGCCAGCGGTTTCTCTGGGGCCAACGTCCTGACTTTC	CASGFSGANVLTF	TRBV28	TRBJ2-6	-	-
TGTGCCAGCTCACCAGAGGGAGATACGCAGTATTTT	CASSPEGDTQYF	TRBV18	TRBJ2-3	-	-
TGTGCCAGCAGTCCCTCGACTCTGCACATTCAGTACTTC	CASSPSTLHIQYF	TRBV28	TRBJ2-4	-	-
TGTGCCAGCAGTTTAAGGAGTGGGAAAGCTTTCTTT	CASSLRSGKAFF	TRBV12-3/TRBV12-4	TRBJ1-1	-	-
TGTGCCAGCAGCGGACAGGGGGTCCCCGGGGAGCTGTTTTTT	CASSGQGVPGELFF	TRBV7-9	TRBJ2-2	TRBD1	once
TGTGCCATCAGTGAGTCGTTGGTGGGAAGCTACGAGCAGTACTTC	CAISESLVGSYEQYF	TRBV10-3	TRBJ2-7	-	-
TGTGCCAGCAGCCAAGATAAGGCGGGAGTGTACAATGAGCAGTTCTTC	CASSQDKAGVYNEQFF	TRBV4-2	TRBJ2-1	TRBD2	few
TGTGCCAGCAGCGTAGCTCCGGGCGGCACCGGGGAGCTGTTTTTT	CASSVAPGGTGELFF	TRBV9	TRBJ2-2	-	-
TGTGCCAGCAGCACGGATCGGGCAGGAACTAACTATGGCTACACCTTC	CASSTDRAGTNYGYTF	TRBV28	TRBJ1-2	-	-